This T cell receptor beta chain was documented in a study of chemoradiotherapy in HPV16-positive cancers. Study conclusions and caveats: During treatment, candidate HPV-specific clones and E7-related motifs expanded in tumor.

Assay used: immunoSEQ multiplex PCR; TCRdb lists only in-frame clones, some missing. The sample has roughly 5,300 clones; more than 65% are singletons. V was clipped by 6 bases and J by 3 bases, with 12 bases between them. The CDR3 loop spans 14 amino acids. Germline CDR1 and CDR2: MDHEN and SYDVKM. In regard to this clone: Its antigen is still unknown.

This receptor was taken from a human donor with HPV-associated anogenital cancer. The chain links TRBV28 to TRBJ2-1; D is tentatively TRBD1 or TRBD2 (5 bases each). This specimen consisted of tumor tissue, obtained from a patient who underwent chemoradiotherapy. For the CDR3, the DNA is TGTGCCAGCAGGACCGGGACGAACTACAATGAGCAGTTCTTC. Its translation is CASRTGTNYNEQFF. The full variable domain, rest sourced from reference TRBV28 and TRBJ2-1, is DVKVTQSSRYLVKRTGEKVFLECVQDMDHENMFWYRQDPGLGLRLIYFSYDVKMKEKGDIPEGYSVSREKKERFSLILESASTNQTSMYLCASRTGTNYNEQFFGPGTRLTVL.